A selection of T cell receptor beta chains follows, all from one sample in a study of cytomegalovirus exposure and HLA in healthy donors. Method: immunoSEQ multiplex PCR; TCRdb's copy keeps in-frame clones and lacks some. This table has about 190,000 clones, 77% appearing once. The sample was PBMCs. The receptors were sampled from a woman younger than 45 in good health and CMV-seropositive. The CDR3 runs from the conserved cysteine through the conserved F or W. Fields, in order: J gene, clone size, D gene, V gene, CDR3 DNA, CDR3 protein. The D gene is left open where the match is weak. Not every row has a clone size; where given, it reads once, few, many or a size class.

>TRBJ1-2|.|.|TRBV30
TGTGCCTGGAGAGAATGGACAGTCCCCGACTATGGCTACACCTTC
CAWREWTVPDYGYTF
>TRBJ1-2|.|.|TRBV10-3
TGTGCCTCCGTCGATCACCGGGACTATGGCTACACCTTC
CASVDHRDYGYTF
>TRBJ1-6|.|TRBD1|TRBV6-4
TGTGCCAGCAGTGGCGGGACAGGTAATTCACCCCTCCACTTT
CASSGGTGNSPLHF
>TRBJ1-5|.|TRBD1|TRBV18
TGTGCCAGCTCACCTCAGGGGGTGAATCAGCCCCAGCATTTT
CASSPQGVNQPQHF
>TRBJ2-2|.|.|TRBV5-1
TGCGCCAGCAGCTTCTCGGAGGGGGCGACCGGGGAGCTGTTTTTT
CASSFSEGATGELFF
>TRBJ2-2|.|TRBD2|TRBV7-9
TGTGCCAGCAGCAACCAGGGACTAGCGGGAGAGGCCGGGGAGCTGTTTTTT
CASSNQGLAGEAGELFF
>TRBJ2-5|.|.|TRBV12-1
TGTGCCAGCAGCTTCCGCCCGACCGGGGAGGCCCAGTACTTC
CASSFRPTGEAQYF
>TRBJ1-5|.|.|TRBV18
TGTGCCAGCTCACCACGGGGGCAGGGAGAGCAGCCCCAGCATTTT
CASSPRGQGEQPQHF
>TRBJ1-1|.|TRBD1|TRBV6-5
TGTGCCAGCAGTTTGACAGGGGCAGGAGCTTTCTTT
CASSLTGAGAFF
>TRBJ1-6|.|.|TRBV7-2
TGTGCCAGCAGAATGGGACTGAGGAATTCACCCCTCCACTTT
CASRMGLRNSPLHF
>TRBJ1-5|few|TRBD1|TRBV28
TGTGCCAGCAGTCCCACTGGGACAGTTTTTAATCAGCCCCAGCATTTT
CASSPTGTVFNQPQHF
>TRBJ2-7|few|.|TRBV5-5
TGTGCCAGCAGCTTGGGGACAACCTACGAGCAGTACTTC
CASSLGTTYEQYF
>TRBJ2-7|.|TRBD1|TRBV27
TGTGCCAGCAGTCCATGGGGACAGGGATCCGAGCAGTACTTC
CASSPWGQGSEQYF
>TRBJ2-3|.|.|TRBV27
TGTGCCAGCAGTCCCTTCGGCGGATCCACAGATACGCAGTATTTT
CASSPFGGSTDTQYF
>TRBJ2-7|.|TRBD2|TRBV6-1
TGTGCCAGCAGTGACCCGGGACTAGCGGCAAGTTACGAGCAGTACTTC
CASSDPGLAASYEQYF
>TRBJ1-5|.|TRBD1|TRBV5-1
TGCGCCAGCAGCTTGGCGGGACAGGATTGGCAGCCCCAGCATTTT
CASSLAGQDWQPQHF
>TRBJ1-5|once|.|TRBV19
TGTGCCAGTAGCCCCCGCCCCCTAACAGGGAGCAATCAGCCCCAGCATTTT
CASSPRPLTGSNQPQHF
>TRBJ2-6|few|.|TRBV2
TGTGCCAGCGGAGAGGCCTCTGGGGCCAACGTCCTGACTTTC
CASGEASGANVLTF
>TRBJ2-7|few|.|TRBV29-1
TGCAGCGTTGAAGGGGAGAGCGAGCAGTACTTC
CSVEGESEQYF
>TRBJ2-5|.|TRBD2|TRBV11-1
TGTGCCAGCAGCTTAGGAACTACGGGGGGGCATAGCCAAGAGACCCAGTACTTC
CASSLGTTGGHSQETQYF
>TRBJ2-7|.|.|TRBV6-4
TGTGCCAACGAGGGTACTTACGAGCAGTACTTC
CANEGTYEQYF
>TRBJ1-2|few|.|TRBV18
TGTGCCAGCTCACCCACGCCGTACTCTAACTATGGCTACACCTTC
CASSPTPYSNYGYTF
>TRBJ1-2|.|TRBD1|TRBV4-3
TGCGCCAGCAGCCCCTATGGGGGGACAGGGCTCTTGGATGGCTACACCTTC
CASSPYGGTGLLDGYTF
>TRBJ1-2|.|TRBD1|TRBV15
TGTGCCACCAGCAGAGGGGACAGGGGCAATAAATGGTATGGCTACACCTTC
CATSRGDRGNKWYGYTF
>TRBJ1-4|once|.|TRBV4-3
TGCGCCAGCAGCCAGATGGGACATGAGGGGGTAGAACTGTTTTTT
CASSQMGHEGVELFF
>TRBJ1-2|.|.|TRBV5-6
TGTGCCAGCAGCTTTACAGGATCGGGCTACACCTTC
CASSFTGSGYTF
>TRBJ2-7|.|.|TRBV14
TGTGCCAGCAGCCCCGATTTAGACAGGACCTACGAGCAGTACTTC
CASSPDLDRTYEQYF
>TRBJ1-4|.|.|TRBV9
TGTGCCAGCAGCGTAGGGAGCTCTAATGAAAAACTGTTTTTT
CASSVGSSNEKLFF
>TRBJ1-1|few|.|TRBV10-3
TGTGCCATCAGTGAGTCGGCCCCAACTGAAGCTTTCTTT
CAISESAPTEAFF
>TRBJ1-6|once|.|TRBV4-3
TGCGCCAGCAGCCAAGATGTGGGGGCTAACCGTTATAATTCACCCCTCCACTTT
CASSQDVGANRYNSPLHF
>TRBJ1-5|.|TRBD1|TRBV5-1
TGCGCCAGCAGCACGGGACAGCCTAATCAGCCCCAGCATTTT
CASSTGQPNQPQHF
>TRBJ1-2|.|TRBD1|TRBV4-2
TGTGCCAGCAGCCGGCGGGACAGACCTAACTATGGCTACACCTTC
CASSRRDRPNYGYTF
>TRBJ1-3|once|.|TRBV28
TGTGCCAGCAGTTTATTTGCGCTGAGCTCTGGAAACACCATATATTTT
CASSLFALSSGNTIYF
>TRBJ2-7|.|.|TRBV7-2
TGTGCCAGCAGCTTATCGCCTGGGGAGTTCTTCGTCGAGCAGTACTTC
CASSLSPGEFFVEQYF
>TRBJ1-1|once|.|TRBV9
TGTGCCAGCAGCGCGGACAGTCTTAACACTGAAGCTTTCTTT
CASSADSLNTEAFF
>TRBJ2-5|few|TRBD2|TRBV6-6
TGTGCCAGCAACCCGGGAGGGGAGACCCAGTACTTC
CASNPGGETQYF
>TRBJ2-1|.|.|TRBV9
TGTGCCAGCAGCCCTGGGACTCATAACAATGAGCAGTTCTTC
CASSPGTHNNEQFF
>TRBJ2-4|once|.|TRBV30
TGTGCCTGGAGCGGTGCGGTAGCCAAAAGCATTCAGTACTTC
CAWSGAVAKSIQYF
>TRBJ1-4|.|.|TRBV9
TGTGCCAGCAGCGTAGCAGGGGATGGCGAAAAACTGTTTTTT
CASSVAGDGEKLFF
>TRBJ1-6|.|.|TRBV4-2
TGTGCCAGCAGCCTAATGACAGTTCTAGGGTACAATAATTCACCCCTCCACTTT
CASSLMTVLGYNNSPLHF
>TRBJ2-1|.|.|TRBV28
TGTGCCAGCCCCCCGTCGTGGAGGGAGGAACATGTTAGCTACGAGCAGTTCTTC
CASPPSWREEHVSYEQFF
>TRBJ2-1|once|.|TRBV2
TGTGCCAGCGGCGGATACAATGAGCAGTTCTTC
CASGGYNEQFF
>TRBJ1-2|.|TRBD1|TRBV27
TGTGCCAGCAGTTTAAAGCCGGACAGGCTGGTTGGCTACACCTTC
CASSLKPDRLVGYTF
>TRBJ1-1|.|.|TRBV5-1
TGCGCCAGCAGCTTGGTCGTGAACACTGAAGCTTTCTTT
CASSLVVNTEAFF
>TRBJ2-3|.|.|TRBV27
TGTGCCAGCTATCGATCACAGAGCACAGATACGCAGTATTTT
CASYRSQSTDTQYF
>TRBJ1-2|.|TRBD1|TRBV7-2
TGTGCCAGCAGCCCGTCTTCCGGGACAGGGTGGAGAAATGGCTACACCTTC
CASSPSSGTGWRNGYTF
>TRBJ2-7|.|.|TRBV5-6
TGTGCCAGCAGCTTTGGTAGCGGTACCTTTTACGAGCAGTACTTC
CASSFGSGTFYEQYF
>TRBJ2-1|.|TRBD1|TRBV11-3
TGTGCCAGCAGCGGAGACAGGGACAATGAGCAGTTCTTC
CASSGDRDNEQFF
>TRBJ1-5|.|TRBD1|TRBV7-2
TGTGCCAGCAGCGACACAGGGGTTGTATATGGGAGCAATCAGCCCCAGCATTTT
CASSDTGVVYGSNQPQHF
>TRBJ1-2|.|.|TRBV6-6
TGTGCCAGCAGTTACTCTTTAGGGGGTAACTATGGCTACACCTTC
CASSYSLGGNYGYTF
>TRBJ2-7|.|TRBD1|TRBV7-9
TGTGCCAGCAGCTTCGCGGACAGGGGTCCCTACGAGCAGTACTTC
CASSFADRGPYEQYF
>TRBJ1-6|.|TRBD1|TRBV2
TGTGCCAGCACGCCCCAGACAGGGTGGATTTCACCCCTCCACTTT
CASTPQTGWISPLHF
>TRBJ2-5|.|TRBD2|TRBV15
TGTGCCACCAGCAGAGCTAGCGGGAGGATCCAAGAGACCCAGTACTTC
CATSRASGRIQETQYF
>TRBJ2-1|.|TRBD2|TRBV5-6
TGTGCCAGCAGGATGGCGGGAGGAGTCTACAATGAGCAGTTCTTC
CASRMAGGVYNEQFF
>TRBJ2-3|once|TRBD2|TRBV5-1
TGCGCCAGCCAGGGACTAGCGGTTAGCACAGATACGCAGTATTTT
CASQGLAVSTDTQYF